The rows below give T cell receptor beta chains drawn from one sample of a study of CD8+ T cells in alopecia areata. Clones were sequenced by immunoSEQ multiplex PCR, and TCRdb holds only the in-frame ones, with some missing. The table lists roughly 130,000 clones, around 60% of them singletons. This sample comprised CD4+ T cells sorted from blood, obtained at week 0. These receptors originate from a human donor with alopecia areata. Each CDR3 is given with its conserved first and last residue. A D gene is named only where the DNA matches it firmly. Size values are once, few and many counts, or a class for expanded clones, and some rows have none.

v_call	j_call	clone_size	d_call	cdr3_aa	cdr3_nt
TRBV9	TRBJ1-1	few	.	CASSVGLGNVNTEAFF	TGTGCCAGCAGCGTAGGGCTTGGGAATGTGAACACTGAAGCTTTCTTT
TRBV7-2	TRBJ1-2	.	.	CASSLARGTAYGYTF	TGTGCCAGCAGCTTAGCCCGGGGGACTGCCTATGGCTACACCTTC
TRBV7-9	TRBJ2-7	.	TRBD2	CASSLFAGGDEQYF	TGTGCCAGCAGCTTATTTGCGGGAGGCGACGAGCAGTACTTC
TRBV4-2	TRBJ2-7	.	TRBD2	CASSPELGGRNYEQYF	TGTGCCAGCAGCCCAGAGTTGGGCGGGAGGAACTACGAGCAGTACTTC
TRBV4-1	TRBJ2-1	.	TRBD2	CASSQERGAVNEQFF	TGCGCCAGCAGCCAAGAGCGGGGGGCTGTCAATGAGCAGTTCTTC
TRBV5-1	TRBJ1-2	.	.	CASSLGQNANYGYTF	TGCGCCAGCAGCTTGGGACAGAACGCTAACTATGGCTACACCTTC
TRBV4-1	TRBJ1-1	once	TRBD1	CASSQPDRRNTEAFF	TGCGCCAGCAGCCAGCCGGACAGGCGGAACACTGAAGCTTTCTTT
TRBV28	TRBJ1-5	.	TRBD1	CASSPPGQGARQPQHF	TGTGCCAGCAGTCCACCGGGACAGGGGGCTCGTCAGCCCCAGCATTTT
TRBV30	TRBJ1-5	.	.	CAWSFDSNQPQHF	TGTGCCTGGAGTTTCGATAGCAATCAGCCCCAGCATTTT
TRBV5-1	TRBJ2-3	.	TRBD1	CASRLGTGSTDTQYF	TGCGCCAGCAGACTTGGGACAGGGAGCACAGATACGCAGTATTTT
TRBV30	TRBJ2-3	.	.	CAWREKGRTDTQYF	TGTGCCTGGAGGGAAAAGGGGAGGACAGATACGCAGTATTTT
TRBV28	TRBJ2-1	few	.	CASSSPAPYNEQFF	TGTGCCAGCAGTTCCCCTGCTCCCTACAATGAGCAGTTCTTC
TRBV15	TRBJ2-7	.	.	CATSRVRNNYEQYF	TGTGCCACCAGCAGAGTGCGGAATAACTACGAGCAGTACTTC
TRBV15	TRBJ2-7	.	.	CATSPRDIGYEQYF	TGTGCCACCTCCCCCCGGGACATAGGGTACGAGCAGTACTTC
TRBV2	TRBJ2-1	.	.	CASLLEGYNEQFF	TGTGCCAGCCTGTTAGAGGGTTACAATGAGCAGTTCTTC
TRBV7-9	TRBJ2-5	once	.	CASSLEGEETQYF	TGTGCCAGCAGCTTAGAGGGAGAAGAGACCCAGTACTTC
TRBV29-1	TRBJ1-4	.	.	CSVAPQVNGEKLFF	TGCAGCGTGGCCCCTCAGGTTAATGGTGAAAAACTGTTTTTT
TRBV29-1	TRBJ1-1	.	.	CSVEAGQNTEAFF	TGCAGCGTTGAAGCGGGGCAAAACACTGAAGCTTTCTTT
TRBV18	TRBJ1-2	.	.	CASSPSTGANYGYTF	TGTGCCAGCTCACCTTCGACAGGAGCCAACTATGGCTACACCTTC
TRBV7-9	TRBJ1-1	.	.	CASSLARGGHTEAFF	TGTGCCAGCAGCTTAGCGAGGGGGGGCCACACTGAAGCTTTCTTT